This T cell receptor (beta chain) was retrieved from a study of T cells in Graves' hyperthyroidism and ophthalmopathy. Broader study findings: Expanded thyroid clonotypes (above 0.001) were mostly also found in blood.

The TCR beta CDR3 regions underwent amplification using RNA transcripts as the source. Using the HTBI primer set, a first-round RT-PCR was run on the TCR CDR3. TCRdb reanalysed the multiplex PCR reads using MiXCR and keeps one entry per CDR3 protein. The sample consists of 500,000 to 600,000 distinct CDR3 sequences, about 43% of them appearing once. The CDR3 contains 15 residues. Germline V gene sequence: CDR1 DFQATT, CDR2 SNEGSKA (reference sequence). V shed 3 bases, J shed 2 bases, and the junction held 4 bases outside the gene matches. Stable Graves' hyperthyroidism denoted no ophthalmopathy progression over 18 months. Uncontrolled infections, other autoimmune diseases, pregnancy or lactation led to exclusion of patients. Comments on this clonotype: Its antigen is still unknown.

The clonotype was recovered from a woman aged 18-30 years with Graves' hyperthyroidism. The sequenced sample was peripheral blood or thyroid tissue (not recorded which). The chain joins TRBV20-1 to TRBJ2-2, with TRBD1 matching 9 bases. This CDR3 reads CSASTGGVNTGELFF. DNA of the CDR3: TGCAGTGCTAGTACAGGGGGCGTCAACACCGGGGAGCTGTTTTTT.